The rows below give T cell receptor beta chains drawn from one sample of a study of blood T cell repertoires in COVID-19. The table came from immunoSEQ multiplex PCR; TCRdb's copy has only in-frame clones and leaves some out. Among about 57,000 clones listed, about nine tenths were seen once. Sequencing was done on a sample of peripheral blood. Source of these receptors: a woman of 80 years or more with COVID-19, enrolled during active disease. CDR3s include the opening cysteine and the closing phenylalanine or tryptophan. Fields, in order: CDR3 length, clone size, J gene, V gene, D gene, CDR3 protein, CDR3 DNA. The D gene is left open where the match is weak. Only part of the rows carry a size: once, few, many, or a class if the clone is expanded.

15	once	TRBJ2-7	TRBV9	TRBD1	CASSVSGGESYEQYF	TGTGCCAGCAGCGTGTCAGGGGGCGAATCCTACGAGCAGTACTTC
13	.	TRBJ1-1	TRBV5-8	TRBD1	CASLGQVYTEAFF	TGTGCCAGCCTGGGACAGGTGTACACTGAAGCTTTCTTT
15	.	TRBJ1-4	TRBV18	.	CASSPSLGSGEKLFF	TGTGCCAGCTCACCGTCGTTGGGAAGCGGGGAAAAACTGTTTTTT
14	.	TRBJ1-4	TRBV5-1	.	CASKWDFQAEKLFF	TGCGCCAGCAAGTGGGACTTTCAGGCCGAAAAACTGTTTTTT
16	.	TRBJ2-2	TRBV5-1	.	CASSPGHSANTGELFF	TGCGCCAGCAGCCCGGGACACTCGGCGAACACCGGGGAGCTGTTTTTT
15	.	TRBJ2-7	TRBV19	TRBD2	CASSSRTSGGYEQYF	TGTGCCAGTAGTTCTCGGACTAGCGGGGGCTACGAGCAGTACTTC
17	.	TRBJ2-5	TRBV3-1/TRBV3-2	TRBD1	CASSQDGRGQGIETQYF	TGTGCCAGCAGCCAAGACGGCCGCGGACAGGGCATCGAGACCCAGTACTTC
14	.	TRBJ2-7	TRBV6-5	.	CASSYGQFAYEQYF	TGTGCCAGCAGTTACGGACAGTTCGCCTACGAGCAGTACTTC
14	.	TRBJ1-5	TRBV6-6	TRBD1	CASSYRQGNQPQHF	TGTGCCAGCAGTTACAGACAGGGGAATCAGCCCCAGCATTTT
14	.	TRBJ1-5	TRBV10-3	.	CAISESNTNQPQHF	TGTGCCATCAGTGAGTCGAATACAAATCAGCCCCAGCATTTT